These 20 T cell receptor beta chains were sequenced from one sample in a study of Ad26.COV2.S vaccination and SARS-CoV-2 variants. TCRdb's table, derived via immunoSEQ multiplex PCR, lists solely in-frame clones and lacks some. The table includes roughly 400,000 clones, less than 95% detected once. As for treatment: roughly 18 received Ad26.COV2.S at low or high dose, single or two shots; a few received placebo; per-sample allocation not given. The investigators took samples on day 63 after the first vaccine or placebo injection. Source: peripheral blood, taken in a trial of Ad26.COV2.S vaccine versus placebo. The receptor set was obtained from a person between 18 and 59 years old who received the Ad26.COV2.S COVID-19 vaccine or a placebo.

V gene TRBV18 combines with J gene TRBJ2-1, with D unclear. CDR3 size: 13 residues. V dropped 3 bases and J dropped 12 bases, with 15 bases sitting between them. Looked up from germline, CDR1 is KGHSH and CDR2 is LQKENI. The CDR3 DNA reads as TGTGCCAGCTCACCCCCGTCCAATACTTTGCAGTTCTTC. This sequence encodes CASSPPSNTLQFF.

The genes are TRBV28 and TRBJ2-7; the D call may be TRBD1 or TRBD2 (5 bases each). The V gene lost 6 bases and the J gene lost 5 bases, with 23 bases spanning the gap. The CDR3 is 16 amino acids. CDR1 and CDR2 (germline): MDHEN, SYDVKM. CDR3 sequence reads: CASSRSVGELQNEQYF. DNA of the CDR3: TGTGCCAGCAGCCGGTCTGTGGGGGAGCTGCAGAACGAGCAGTACTTC.

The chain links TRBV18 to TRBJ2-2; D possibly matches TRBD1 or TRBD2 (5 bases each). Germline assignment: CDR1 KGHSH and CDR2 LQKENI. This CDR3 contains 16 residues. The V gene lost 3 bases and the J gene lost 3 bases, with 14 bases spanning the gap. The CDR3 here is CASSPTVGVDTGELFF. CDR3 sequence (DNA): TGTGCCAGCTCACCGACAGTCGGGGTGGACACCGGGGAGCTGTTTTTT.

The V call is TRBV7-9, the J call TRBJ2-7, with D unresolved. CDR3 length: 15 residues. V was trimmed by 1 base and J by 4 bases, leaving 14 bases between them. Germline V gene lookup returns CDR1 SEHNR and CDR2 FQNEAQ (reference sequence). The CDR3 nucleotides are TGTGCCAGCAGCTTAGGCGACGGACCGAAATACGAGCAGTACTTC. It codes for CASSLGDGPKYEQYF.

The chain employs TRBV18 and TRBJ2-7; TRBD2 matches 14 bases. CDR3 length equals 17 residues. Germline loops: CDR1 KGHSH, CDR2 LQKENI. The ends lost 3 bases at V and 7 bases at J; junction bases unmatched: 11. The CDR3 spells CASSPTGLAGESGEQYF. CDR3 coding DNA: TGTGCCAGCTCACCTACGGGACTAGCGGGAGAATCGGGGGAGCAGTACTTC.

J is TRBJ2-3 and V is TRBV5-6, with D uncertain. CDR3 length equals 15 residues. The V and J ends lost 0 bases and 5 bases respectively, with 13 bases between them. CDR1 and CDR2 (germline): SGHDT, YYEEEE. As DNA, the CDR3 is TGTGCCAGCAGCTTGGTCGGGCTCCCCCGAGATACGCAGTATTTT. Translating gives CASSLVGLPRDTQYF.

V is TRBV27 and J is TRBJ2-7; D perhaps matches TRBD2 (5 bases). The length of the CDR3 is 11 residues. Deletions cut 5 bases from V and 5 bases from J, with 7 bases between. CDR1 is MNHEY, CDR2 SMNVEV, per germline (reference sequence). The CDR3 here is CASSRGNEQYF. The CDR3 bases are TGTGCCAGCAGTAGAGGGAACGAGCAGTACTTC.

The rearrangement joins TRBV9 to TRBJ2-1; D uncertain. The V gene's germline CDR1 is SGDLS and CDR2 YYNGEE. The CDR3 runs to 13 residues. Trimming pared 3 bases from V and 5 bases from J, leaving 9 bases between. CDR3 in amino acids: CASSAEWDNEQFF. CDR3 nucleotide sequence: TGTGCCAGCAGCGCGGAGTGGGACAATGAGCAGTTCTTC. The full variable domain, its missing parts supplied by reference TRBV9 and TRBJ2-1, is DSGVTQTPKHLITATGQRVTLRCSPRSGDLSVYWYQQSLDQGLQFLIQYYNGEERAKGNILERFSAQQFPDLHSELNLSSLELGDSALYFCASSAEWDNEQFFGPGTRLTVL.

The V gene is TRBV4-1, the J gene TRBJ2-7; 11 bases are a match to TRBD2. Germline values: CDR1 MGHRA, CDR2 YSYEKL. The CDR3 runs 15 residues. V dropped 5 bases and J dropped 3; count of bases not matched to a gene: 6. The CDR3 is CASSNAGTSGYEQYF. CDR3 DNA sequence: TGCGCCAGCAGCAACGCCGGGACTAGCGGCTACGAGCAGTACTTC.

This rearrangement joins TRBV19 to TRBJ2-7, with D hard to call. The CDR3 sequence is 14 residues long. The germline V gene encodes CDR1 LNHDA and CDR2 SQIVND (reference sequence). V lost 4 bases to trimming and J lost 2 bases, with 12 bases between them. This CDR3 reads CASSNVPSTYEQYF. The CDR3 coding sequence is TGTGCCAGTAGTAACGTCCCTTCTACCTACGAGCAGTACTTC.

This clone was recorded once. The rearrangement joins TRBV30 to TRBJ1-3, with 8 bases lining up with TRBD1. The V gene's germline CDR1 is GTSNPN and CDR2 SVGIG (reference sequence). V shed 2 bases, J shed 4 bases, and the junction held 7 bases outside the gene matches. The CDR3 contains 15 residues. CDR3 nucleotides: TGTGCCTGGAGTTCCACCAGGGGGCCCGGAAACACCATATATTTT. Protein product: CAWSSTRGPGNTIYF.

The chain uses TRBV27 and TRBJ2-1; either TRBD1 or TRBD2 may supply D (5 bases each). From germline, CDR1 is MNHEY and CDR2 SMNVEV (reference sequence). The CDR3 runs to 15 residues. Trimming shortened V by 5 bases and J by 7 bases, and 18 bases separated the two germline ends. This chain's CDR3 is CASSPIQNWGNEQFF. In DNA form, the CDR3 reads TGTGCCAGCAGTCCCATCCAGAATTGGGGGAATGAGCAGTTCTTC.

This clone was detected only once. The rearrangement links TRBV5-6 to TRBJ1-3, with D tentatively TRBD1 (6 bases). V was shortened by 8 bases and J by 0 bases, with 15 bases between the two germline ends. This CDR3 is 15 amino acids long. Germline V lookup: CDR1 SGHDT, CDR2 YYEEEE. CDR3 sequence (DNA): TGTGCCAGTTTCAGGGGCCCTCGCTCTGGAAACACCATATATTTT. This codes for CASFRGPRSGNTIYF.

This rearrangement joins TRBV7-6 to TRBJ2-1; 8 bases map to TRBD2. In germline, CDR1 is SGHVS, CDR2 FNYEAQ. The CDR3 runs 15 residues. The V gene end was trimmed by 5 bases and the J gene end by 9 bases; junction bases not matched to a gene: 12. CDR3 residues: CASSPRSGKGGEQFF. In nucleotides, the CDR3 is TGTGCCAGCAGCCCACGTAGCGGGAAGGGGGGTGAGCAGTTCTTC.

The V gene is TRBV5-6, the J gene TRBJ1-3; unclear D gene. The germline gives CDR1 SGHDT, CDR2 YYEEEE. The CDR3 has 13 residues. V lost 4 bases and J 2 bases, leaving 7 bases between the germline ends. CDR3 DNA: TGTGCCAGCAGCACCTTTCCTGGAAACACCATATATTTT. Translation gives CASSTFPGNTIYF. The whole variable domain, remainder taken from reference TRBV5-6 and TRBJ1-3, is DAGVTQSPTHLIKTRGQQVTLRCSPKSGHDTVSWYQQALGQGPQFIFQYYEEEERQRGNFPDRFSGHQFPNYSSELNVNALLLGDSALYLCASSTFPGNTIYFGEGSWLTVV.

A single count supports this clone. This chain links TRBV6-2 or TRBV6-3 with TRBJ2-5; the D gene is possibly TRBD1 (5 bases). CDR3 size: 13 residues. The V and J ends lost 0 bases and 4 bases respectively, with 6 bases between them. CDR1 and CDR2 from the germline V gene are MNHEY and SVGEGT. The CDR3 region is CASSYSTVETQYF. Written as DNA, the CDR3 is TGTGCCAGCAGTTACTCGACAGTAGAGACCCAGTACTTC.

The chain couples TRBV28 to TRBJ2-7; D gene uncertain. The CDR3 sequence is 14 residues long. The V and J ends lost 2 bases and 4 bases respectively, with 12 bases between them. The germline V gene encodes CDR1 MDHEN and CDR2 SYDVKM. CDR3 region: CASSLAVGNYEQYF. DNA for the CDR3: TGTGCCAGCAGTTTAGCAGTGGGGAATTACGAGCAGTACTTC.

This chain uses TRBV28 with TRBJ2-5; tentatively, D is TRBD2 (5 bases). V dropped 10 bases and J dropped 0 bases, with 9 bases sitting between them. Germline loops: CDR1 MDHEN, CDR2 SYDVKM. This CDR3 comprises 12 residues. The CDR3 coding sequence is TGTGCCATTGAGGGAAACCAAGAGACCCAGTACTTC. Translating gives CAIEGNQETQYF.

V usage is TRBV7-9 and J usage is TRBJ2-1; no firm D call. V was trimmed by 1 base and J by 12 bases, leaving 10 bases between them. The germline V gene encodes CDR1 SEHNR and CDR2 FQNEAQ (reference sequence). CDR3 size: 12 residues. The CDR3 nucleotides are TGTGCCAGCAGCTTAGTTGGGGTTGCGCAGTTCTTC. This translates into CASSLVGVAQFF. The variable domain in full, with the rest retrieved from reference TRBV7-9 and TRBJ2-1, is DTGVSQNPRHKITKRGQNVTFRCDPISEHNRLYWYRQTLGQGPEFLTYFQNEAQLEKSRLLSDRFSAERPKGSFSTLEIQRTEQGDSAMYLCASSLVGVAQFFGPGTRLTVL.

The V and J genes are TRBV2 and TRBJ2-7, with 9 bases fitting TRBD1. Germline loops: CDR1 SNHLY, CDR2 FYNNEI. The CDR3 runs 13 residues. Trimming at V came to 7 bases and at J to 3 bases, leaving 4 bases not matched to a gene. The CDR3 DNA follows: TGTGCCAGCAACAAGGACAGGGGCTACGAGCAGTACTTC. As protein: CASNKDRGYEQYF. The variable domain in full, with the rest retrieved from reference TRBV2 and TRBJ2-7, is EPEVTQTPSHQVTQMGQEVILRCVPISNHLYFYWYRQILGQKVEFLVSFYNNEISEKSEIFDDQFSVERPDGSNFTLKIRSTKLEDSAMYFCASNKDRGYEQYFGPGTRLTVT.